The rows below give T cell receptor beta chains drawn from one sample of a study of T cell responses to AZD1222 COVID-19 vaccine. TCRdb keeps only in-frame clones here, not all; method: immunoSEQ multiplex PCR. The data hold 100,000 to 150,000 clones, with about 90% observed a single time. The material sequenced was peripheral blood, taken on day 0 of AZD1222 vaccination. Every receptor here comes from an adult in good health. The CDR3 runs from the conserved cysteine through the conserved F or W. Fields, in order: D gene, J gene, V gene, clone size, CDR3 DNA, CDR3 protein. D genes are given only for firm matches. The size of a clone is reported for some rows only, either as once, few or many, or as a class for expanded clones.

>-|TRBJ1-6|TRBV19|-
TGTGCCAGTAGTATGGAATTTGTGGGATACTCCTATAATTCACCCCTCCACTTT
CASSMEFVGYSYNSPLHF
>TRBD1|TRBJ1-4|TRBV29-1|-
TGCAGCGTTCAAGACAGGGGAGGGGCTGAAAAACTGTTTTTT
CSVQDRGGAEKLFF
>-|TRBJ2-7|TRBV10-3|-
TGTGCCATCAGTGAGTCTTCCTACGAGCAGTACTTC
CAISESSYEQYF
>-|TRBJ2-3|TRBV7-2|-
TGTGCCAGCAGCATGCCCCCCACAGATACGCAGTATTTT
CASSMPPTDTQYF
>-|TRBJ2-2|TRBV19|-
TGTGCCAGTAGTATATCCGGGGGCTGGACCGGGGAGCTGTTTTTT
CASSISGGWTGELFF
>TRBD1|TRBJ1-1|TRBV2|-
TGTGCCAGCAGTGGGACAGGGGGTGTCACTGAAGCTTTCTTT
CASSGTGGVTEAFF
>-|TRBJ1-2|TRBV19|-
TGTGCCAGTAGCCCCGGACCTGGGAACTATGGCTACACCTTC
CASSPGPGNYGYTF
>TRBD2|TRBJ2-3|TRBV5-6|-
TGTGCCAGCAGCCCGGGACTAAGCCCAGATACGCAGTATTTT
CASSPGLSPDTQYF
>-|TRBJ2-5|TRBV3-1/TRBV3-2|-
TGTGCCAGCAGCCAAAATACACAAGAGACCCAGTACTTC
CASSQNTQETQYF
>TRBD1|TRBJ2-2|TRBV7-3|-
TGTGCCAGCAGCCCCGGTCCGGGACAGCTTACCGGGGAGCTGTTTTTT
CASSPGPGQLTGELFF
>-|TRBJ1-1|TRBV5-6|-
TGTGCCAGCAGCTTGGCCGGGGCAGGGAAGGTGATCTTT
CASSLAGAGKVIF
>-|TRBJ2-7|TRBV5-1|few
TGCGCCAGCAGCTTGGATTGGACAACCCTCGTCCACGAGCAGTACTTC
CASSLDWTTLVHEQYF
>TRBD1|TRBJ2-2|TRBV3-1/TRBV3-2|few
TGTGCCAGCAGCCAACGACAGGGGCAGGGCGGGGAGCTGTTTTTT
CASSQRQGQGGELFF
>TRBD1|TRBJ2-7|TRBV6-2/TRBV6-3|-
TGTGCCAGCAGCTCACTGGACAGGCTTACCTACGAGCAGTACTTC
CASSSLDRLTYEQYF
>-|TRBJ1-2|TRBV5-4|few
TGTGCCAGCAGCTTGTATGGCAAGTCAGGGGACTATGGCTACACCTTC
CASSLYGKSGDYGYTF
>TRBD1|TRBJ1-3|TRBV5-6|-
TGTGCCAGCAGCTTCCTCTCAGCAGGGGGCGCATCTGGAAACACCATATATTTT
CASSFLSAGGASGNTIYF
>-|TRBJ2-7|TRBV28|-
TGTGCCAGCAGTAGTACAATGGGATGGGGGACACCTATGAGAGGCAGCTACGAGCAGTACTTC
CASSSTMGWGTPMRGSYEQYF
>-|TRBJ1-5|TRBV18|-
TGTGCCAGCTCACCACCAGGGGATCAGCCCCAGCATTTT
CASSPPGDQPQHF
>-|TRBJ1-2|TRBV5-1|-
TGCGCCAGCAGTCTTGACGGGGGTAACTATGGCTACACCTTC
CASSLDGGNYGYTF
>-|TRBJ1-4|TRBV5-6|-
TGTGCCAGCAGCTTCCCCGGGGTCGAAAAACTGTTTTTT
CASSFPGVEKLFF
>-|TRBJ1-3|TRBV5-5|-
TGTGCCAGCAGCTTGGACGGGTCCGCTGGAAACACCATATATTTT
CASSLDGSAGNTIYF